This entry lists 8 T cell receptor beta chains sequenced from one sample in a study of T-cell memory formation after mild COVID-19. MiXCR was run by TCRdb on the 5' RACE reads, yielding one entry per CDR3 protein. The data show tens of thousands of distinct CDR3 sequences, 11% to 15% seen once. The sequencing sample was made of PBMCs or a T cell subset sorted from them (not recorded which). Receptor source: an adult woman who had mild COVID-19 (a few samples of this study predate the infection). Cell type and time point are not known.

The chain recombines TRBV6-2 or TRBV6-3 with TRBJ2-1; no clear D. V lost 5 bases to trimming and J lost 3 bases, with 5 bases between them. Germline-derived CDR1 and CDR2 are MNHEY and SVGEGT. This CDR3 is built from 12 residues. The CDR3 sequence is CASSLYYNEQFF. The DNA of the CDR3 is TGTGCCAGCAGTCTCTACTACAATGAGCAGTTCTTC.

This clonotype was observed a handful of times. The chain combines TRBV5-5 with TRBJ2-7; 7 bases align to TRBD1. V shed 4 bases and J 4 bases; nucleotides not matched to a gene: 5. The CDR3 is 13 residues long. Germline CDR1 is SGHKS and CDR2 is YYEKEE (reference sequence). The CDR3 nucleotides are TGTGCCAGCAGCGGAGACAGGGTGTACGAGCAGTACTTC. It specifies CASSGDRVYEQYF.

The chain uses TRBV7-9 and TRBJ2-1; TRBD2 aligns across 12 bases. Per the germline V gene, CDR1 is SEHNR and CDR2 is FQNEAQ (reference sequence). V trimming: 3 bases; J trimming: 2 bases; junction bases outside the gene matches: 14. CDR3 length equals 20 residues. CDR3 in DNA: TGTGCCAGCAGCTTTGCCGTGGCTAGCGGGAGGGCCAAGACCTACAATGAGCAGTTCTTC. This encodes CASSFAVASGRAKTYNEQFF.

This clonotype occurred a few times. The CDR3 loop reads CASSGGENEQYF. The CDR3 DNA is TGCGCCAGCAGCGGCGGTGAGAACGAGCAGTACTTC. The chain joins TRBV4-1 to TRBJ2-7; D is unclear. Germline V gene data show CDR1 as MGHRA and CDR2 as YSYEKL. The CDR3 is 12 residues long. V was pared by 5 bases and J by 5 bases, with 10 bases between.

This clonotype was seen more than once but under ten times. The DNA for the CDR3 is TGTGCCAGCAGTGACAGCGGGAGTCTCGACGAGCAGTACTTC. Protein sequence: CASSDSGSLDEQYF. V usage is TRBV6-2 or TRBV6-3 and J usage is TRBJ2-7, with 8 bases identical to TRBD2. This CDR3 contains 14 residues. After removal of 5 bases from V and 5 bases from J, the junction contained 8 bases not matched to a gene. Germline assignment: CDR1 MNHEY and CDR2 SVGEGT.

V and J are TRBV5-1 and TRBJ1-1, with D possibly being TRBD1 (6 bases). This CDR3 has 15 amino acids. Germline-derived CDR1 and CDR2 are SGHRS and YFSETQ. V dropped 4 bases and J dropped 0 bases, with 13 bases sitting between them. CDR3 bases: TGCGCCAGCAGCCTGACAGGACAGATGAACACTGAAGCTTTCTTT. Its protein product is CASSLTGQMNTEAFF.

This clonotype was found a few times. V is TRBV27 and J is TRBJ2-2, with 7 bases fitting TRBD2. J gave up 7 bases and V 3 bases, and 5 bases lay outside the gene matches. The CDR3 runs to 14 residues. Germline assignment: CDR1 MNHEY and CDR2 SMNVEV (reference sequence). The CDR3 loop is CASSLGGVGGELFF. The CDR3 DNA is TGTGCCAGCAGTTTGGGAGGGGTTGGCGGGGAGCTGTTTTTT.

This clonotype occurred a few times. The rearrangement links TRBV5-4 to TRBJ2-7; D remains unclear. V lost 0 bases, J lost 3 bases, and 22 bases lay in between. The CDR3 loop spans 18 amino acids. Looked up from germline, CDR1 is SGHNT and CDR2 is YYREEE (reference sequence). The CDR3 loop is CASSLAAKRSVALYEQYF. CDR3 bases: TGTGCCAGCAGCTTGGCGGCGAAGAGGTCGGTGGCACTCTACGAGCAGTACTTC.